The clone carrying this TCR beta chain was detected many times. Its antigen is not known. TCRdb re-analysed the reads in MiXCR, keeping a single row per CDR3 protein. The sample consists of approximately 770,000 distinct CDR3 sequences, almost 30% of them appearing once. The sample belongs to a study of T cell repertoires in cytomegalovirus infection. Germline CDR1 is MNHNY and CDR2 is SVGAGI (reference sequence). The CDR3 covers 21 residues. V lost 1 base, J lost 0 bases, and 17 bases stayed unmatched. The chain carries TRBV6-6 and TRBJ1-5, with TRBD1 identical over 8 bases. The sequencing here drew on cultured CD8+ T cells from PBMCs, taken from culture after CMV antigen stimulation. The origin of this receptor is a human donor in good health (CMV status not recorded). Some clones in this sample may be carry-over from other donors' samples. The DNA of the CDR3 is TGTGCCAGCAGTTACTTTCTCATGTGGACAGGGAGGGCTCCTAGCAATCAGCCCCAGCATTTT. Amino acid sequence: CASSYFLMWTGRAPSNQPQHF.